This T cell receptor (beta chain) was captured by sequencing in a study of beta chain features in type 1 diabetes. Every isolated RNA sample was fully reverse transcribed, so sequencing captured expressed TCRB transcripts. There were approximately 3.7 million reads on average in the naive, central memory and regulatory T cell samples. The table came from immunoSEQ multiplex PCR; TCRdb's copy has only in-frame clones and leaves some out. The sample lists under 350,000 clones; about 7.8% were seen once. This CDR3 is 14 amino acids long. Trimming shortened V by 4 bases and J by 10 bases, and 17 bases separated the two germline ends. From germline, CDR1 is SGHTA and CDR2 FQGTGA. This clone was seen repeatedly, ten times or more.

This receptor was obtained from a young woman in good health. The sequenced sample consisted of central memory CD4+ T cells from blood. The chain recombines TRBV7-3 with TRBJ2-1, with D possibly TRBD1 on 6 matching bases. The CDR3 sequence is CASSSGHSVQEQFF. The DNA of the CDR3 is TGTGCCAGCAGCTCGGGACATTCGGTCCAAGAGCAGTTCTTC.